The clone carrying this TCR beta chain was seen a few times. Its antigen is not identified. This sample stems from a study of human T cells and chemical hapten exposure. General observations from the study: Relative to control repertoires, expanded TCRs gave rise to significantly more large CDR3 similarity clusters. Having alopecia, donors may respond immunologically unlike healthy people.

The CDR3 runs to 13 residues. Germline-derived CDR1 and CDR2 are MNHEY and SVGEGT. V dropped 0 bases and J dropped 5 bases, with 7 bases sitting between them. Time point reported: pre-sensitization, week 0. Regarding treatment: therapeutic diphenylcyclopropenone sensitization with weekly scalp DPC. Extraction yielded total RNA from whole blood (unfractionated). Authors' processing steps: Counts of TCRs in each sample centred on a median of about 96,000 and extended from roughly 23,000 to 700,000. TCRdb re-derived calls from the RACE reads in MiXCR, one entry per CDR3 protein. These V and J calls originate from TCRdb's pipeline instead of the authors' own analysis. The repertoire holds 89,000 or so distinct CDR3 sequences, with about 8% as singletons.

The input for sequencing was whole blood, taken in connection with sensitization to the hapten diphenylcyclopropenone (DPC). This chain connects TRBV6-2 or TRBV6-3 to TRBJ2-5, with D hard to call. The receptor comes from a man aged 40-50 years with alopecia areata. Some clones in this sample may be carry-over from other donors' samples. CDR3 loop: CASSYSFPETQYF. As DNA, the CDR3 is TGTGCCAGCAGTTACTCGTTTCCCGAGACCCAGTACTTC.